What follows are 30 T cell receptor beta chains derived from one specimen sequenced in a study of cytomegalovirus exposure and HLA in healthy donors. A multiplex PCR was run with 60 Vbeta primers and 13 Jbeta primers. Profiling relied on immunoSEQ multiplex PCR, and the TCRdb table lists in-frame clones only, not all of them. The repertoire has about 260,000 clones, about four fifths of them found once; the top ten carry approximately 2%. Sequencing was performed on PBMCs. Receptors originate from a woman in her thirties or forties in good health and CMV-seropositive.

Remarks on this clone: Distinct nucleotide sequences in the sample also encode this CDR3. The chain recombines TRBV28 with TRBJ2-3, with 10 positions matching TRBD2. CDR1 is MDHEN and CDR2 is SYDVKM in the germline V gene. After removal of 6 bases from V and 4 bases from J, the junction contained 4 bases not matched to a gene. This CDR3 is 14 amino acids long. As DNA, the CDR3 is TGTGCCAGCAGCCTAGGGACTAGCGCAGATACGCAGTATTTT. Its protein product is CASSLGTSADTQYF.

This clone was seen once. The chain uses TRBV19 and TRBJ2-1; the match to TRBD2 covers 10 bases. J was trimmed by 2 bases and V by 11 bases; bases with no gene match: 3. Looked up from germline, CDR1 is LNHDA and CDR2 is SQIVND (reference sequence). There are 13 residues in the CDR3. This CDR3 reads CAGSGGAYNEQFF. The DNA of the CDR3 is TGTGCCGGGAGCGGGGGGGCCTACAATGAGCAGTTCTTC.

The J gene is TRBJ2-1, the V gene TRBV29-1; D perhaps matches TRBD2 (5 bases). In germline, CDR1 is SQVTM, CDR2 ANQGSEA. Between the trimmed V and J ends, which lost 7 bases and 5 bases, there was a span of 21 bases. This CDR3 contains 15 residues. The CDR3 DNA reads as TGCAGCGCCGGAGAGAGGGCCCAGCTCCACAATGAGCAGTTCTTC. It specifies CSAGERAQLHNEQFF.

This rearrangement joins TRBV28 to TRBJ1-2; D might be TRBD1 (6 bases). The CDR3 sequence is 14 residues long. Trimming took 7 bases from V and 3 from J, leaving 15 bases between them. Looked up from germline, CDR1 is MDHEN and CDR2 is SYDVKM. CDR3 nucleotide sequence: TGTGCCAGCAATCAACAGGGAGTGGACTATGGCTACACCTTC. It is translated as CASNQQGVDYGYTF.

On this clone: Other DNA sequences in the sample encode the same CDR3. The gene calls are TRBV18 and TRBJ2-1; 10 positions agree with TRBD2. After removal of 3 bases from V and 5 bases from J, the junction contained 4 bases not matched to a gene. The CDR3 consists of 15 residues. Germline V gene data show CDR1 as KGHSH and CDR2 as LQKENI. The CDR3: CASSPPSGRDNEQFF. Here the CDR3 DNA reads TGTGCCAGCTCACCGCCTAGCGGGAGAGACAATGAGCAGTTCTTC.

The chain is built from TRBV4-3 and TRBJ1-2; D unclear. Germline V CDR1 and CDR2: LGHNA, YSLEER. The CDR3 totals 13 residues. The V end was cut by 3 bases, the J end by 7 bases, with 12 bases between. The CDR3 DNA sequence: TGCGCCAGCAGCCATCGAGTTAGAAGTGGCTACACCTTC. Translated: CASSHRVRSGYTF.

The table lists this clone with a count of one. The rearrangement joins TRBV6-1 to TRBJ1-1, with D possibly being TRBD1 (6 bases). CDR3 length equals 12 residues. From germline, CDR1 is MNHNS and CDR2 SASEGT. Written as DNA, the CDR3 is TGTGGATTACAGGGTCCGAACACTGAAGCTTTCTTT. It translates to CGLQGPNTEAFF.

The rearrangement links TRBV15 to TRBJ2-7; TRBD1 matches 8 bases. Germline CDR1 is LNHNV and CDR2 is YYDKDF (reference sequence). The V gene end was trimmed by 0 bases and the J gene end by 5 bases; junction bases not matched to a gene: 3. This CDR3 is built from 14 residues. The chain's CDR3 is CATSRDRGQDEQYF. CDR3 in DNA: TGTGCCACCAGCAGAGACAGGGGGCAGGACGAGCAGTACTTC.

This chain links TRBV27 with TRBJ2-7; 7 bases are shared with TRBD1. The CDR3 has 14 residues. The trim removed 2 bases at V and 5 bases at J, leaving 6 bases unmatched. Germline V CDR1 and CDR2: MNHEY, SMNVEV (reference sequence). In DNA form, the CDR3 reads TGTGCCAGCAGTTTAAACAGGGGCGGCCACGAGCAGTACTTC. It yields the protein CASSLNRGGHEQYF.

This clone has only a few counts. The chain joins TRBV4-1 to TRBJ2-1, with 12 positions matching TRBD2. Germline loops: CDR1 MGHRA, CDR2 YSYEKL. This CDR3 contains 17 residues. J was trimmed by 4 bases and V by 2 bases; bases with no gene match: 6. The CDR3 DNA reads TGCGCCAGCAGCCAACCCGTTCTAGCGGGAGGGTACAATGAGCAGTTCTTC. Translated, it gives CASSQPVLAGGYNEQFF.

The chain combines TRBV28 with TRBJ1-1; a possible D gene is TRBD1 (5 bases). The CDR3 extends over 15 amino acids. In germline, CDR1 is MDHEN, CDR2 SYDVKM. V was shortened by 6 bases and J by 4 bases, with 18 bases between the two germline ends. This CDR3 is CASSSAGPVGTEAFF. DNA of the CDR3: TGTGCCAGCAGCTCAGCAGGGCCGGTGGGCACTGAAGCTTTCTTT.

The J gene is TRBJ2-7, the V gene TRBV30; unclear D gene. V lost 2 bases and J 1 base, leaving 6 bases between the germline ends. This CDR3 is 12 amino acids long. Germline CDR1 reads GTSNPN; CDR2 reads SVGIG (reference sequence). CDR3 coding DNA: TGTGCCTGGAGTCCCGGGTCCTACGAGCAGTACTTC. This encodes CAWSPGSYEQYF. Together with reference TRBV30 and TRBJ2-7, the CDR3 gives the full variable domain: SQTIHQWPATLVQPVGSPLSLECTVEGTSNPNLYWYRQAAGRGLQLLFYSVGIGQISSEVPQNLSASRPQDRQFILSSKKLLLSDSGFYLCAWSPGSYEQYFGPGTRLTVT.

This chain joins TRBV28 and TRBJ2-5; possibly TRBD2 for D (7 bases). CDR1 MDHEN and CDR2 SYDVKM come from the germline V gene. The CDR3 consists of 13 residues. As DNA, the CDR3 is TGTGCAAGCGTACAGGGAGGGGGAGAGACCCAGTACTTC. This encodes CASVQGGGETQYF.

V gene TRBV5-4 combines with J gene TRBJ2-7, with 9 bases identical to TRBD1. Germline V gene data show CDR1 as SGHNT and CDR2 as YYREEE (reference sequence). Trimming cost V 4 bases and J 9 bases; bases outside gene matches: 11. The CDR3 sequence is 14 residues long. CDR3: CASSQGQGGFAQYF. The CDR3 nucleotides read TGTGCCAGCAGCCAGGGACAGGGAGGGTTTGCGCAGTACTTC.

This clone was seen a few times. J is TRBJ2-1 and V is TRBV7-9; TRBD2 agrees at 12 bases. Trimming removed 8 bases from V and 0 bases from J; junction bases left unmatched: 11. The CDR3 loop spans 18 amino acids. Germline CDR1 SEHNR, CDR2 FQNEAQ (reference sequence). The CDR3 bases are TGTGCCAGCTCGCCCGGACTAGCGGGATCGAGCTCCTACAATGAGCAGTTCTTC. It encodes CASSPGLAGSSSYNEQFF.

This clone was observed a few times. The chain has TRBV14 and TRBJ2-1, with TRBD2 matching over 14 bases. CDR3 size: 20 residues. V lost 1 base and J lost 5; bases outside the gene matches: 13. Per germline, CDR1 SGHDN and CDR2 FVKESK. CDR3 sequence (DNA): TGTGCCAGCAGCCAAGTGGGGTTAGGGACTAGCGGGAGAGATGACAATGAGCAGTTCTTC. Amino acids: CASSQVGLGTSGRDDNEQFF.

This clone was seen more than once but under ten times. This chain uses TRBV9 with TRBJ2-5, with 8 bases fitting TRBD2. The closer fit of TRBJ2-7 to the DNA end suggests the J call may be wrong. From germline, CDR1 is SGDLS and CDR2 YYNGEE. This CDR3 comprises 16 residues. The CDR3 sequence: CASSPSGSGEFFEQYF. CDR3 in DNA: TGTGCCAGCAGCCCTTCCGGTAGCGGGGAGTTTTTCGAGCAGTACTTC.

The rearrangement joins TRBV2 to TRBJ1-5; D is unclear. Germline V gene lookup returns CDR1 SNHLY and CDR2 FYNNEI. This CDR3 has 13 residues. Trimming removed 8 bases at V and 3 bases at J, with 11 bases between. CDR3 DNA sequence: TGTGCCAGCGGGCCCAGCACCAATCAGCCCCAGCATTTT. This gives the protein CASGPSTNQPQHF.

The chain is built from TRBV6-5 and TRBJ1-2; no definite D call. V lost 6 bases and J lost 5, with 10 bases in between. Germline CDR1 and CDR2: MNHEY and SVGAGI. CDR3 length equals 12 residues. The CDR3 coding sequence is TGTGCCAGCAGAACAGCAAGTTATGGCTACACCTTC. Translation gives CASRTASYGYTF.

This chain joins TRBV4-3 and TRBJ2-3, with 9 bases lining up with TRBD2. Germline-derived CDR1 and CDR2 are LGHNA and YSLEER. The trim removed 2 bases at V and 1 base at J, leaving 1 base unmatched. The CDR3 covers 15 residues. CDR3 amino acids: CASSQSSGGTDTQYF. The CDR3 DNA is TGCGCCAGCAGCCAATCTAGCGGGGGCACAGATACGCAGTATTTT.

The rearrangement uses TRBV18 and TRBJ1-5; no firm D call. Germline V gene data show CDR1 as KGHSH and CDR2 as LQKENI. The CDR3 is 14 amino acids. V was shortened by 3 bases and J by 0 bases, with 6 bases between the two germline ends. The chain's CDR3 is CASSPQDSNQPQHF. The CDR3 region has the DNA TGTGCCAGCTCACCCCAGGATAGCAATCAGCCCCAGCATTTT.

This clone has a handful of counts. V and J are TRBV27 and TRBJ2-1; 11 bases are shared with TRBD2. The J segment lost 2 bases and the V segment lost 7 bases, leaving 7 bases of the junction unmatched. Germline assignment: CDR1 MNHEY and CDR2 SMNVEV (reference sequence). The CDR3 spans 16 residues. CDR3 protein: CASTPETSGAYNEQFF. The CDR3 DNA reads TGTGCCAGCACCCCAGAGACTAGCGGGGCCTACAATGAGCAGTTCTTC.

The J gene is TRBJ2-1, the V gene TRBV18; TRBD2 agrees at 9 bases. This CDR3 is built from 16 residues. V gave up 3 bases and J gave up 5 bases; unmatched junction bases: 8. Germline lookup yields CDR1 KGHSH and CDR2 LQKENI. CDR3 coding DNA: TGTGCCAGCTCACCGTTAGCGGGAGTGGTGAACAATGAGCAGTTCTTC. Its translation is CASSPLAGVVNNEQFF.

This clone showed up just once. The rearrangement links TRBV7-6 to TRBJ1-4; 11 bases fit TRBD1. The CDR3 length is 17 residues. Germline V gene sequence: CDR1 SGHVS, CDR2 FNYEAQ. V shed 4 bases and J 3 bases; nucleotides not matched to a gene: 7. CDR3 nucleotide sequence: TGTGCCAGCAGCTGGGGACAGGGGGTCGCGTCTAATGAAAAACTGTTTTTT. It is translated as CASSWGQGVASNEKLFF.

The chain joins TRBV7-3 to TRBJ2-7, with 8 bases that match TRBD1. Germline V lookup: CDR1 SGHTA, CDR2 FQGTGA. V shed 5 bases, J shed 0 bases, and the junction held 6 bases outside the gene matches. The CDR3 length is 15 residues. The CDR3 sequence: CASSIRTGSSYEQYF. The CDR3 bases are TGTGCCAGCAGCATCCGGACAGGGAGCTCCTACGAGCAGTACTTC.

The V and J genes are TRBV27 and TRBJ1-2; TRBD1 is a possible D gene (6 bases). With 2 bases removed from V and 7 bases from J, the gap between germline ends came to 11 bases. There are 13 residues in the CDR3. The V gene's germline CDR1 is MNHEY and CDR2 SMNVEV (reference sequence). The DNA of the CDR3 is TGTGCCAGCAGTTTAGCATGGGACATTGGCTACACCTTC. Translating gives CASSLAWDIGYTF.

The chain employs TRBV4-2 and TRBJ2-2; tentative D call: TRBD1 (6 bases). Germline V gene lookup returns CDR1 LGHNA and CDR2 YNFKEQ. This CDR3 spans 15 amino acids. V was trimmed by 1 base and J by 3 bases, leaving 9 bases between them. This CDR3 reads CASSQVDRHTGELFF. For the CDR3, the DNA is TGTGCCAGCAGCCAAGTGGACAGACACACCGGGGAGCTGTTTTTT.

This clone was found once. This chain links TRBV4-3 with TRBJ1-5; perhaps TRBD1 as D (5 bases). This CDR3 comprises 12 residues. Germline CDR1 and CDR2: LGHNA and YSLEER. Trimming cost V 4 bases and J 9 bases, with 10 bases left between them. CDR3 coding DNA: TGCGCCAGCAGCCTGGGCACAGGGCCCCAGCATTTT. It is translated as CASSLGTGPQHF.

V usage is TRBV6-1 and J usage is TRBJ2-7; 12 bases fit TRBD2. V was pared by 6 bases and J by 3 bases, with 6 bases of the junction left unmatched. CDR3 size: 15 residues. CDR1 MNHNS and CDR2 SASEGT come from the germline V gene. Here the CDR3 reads CASRIGLAGLYEQYF. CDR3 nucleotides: TGTGCCAGCAGGATAGGACTAGCGGGACTCTACGAGCAGTACTTC.

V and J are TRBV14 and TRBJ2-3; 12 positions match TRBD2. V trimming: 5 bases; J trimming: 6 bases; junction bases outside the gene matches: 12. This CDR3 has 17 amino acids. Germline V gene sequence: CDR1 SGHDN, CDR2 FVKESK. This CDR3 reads CASSSRRTSGIADTQYF. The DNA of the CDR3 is TGTGCCAGCAGCTCCCGTAGGACTAGCGGGATCGCGGATACGCAGTATTTT. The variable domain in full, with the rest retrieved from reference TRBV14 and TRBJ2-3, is EAGVTQFPSHSVIEKGQTVTLRCDPISGHDNLYWYRRVMGKEIKFLLHFVKESKQDESGMPNNRFLAERTGGTYSTLKVQPAELEDSGVYFCASSSRRTSGIADTQYFGPGTRLTVL.